Sequencing of this T cell receptor beta chain was carried out in a study of tumor-infiltrating lymphocytes in oesophageal squamous cell carcinoma (dated by TCRdb to the mid-2010s). Libraries were built with PCR. The reads were generated on an Illumina HiSeq 2000. The public reads were quality trimmed at Q25 with fastp and then assembled into clones with MiXCR by TCRdb, keeping productive beta chains. Every distinct CDR3 protein forms one entry, paired with its most common genes and DNA. The sample includes about 21,000 distinct CDR3 sequences, with about two fifths observed a single time. Under 40% of the sample goes to the ten largest clones. CDR1 and CDR2 are read off the germline V gene (reference sequence) as SGHNT and YYREEE. V is trimmed back by 5 bases and J by 3 bases, and the junction contains 9 bases that no gene match accounts for. From cysteine to phenylalanine, the CDR3 is 15 amino acids long. Here the CDR3 DNA is all that survives: 45 bases in frame from base 1.

This clonotype was detected ten times or more. Its antigen is still unknown. The input lacks base qualities; no much larger clone sits a single base away. The TCR comes from a male donor with esophageal squamous cell carcinoma. Sequencing used esophageal tumor tissue. The sequence joins TRBV5-4 to TRBJ2-7; TRBD1 lines up with 9 middle nucleotides. The CDR3 corresponds to CASSPGTGIIYEQYF. The DNA sequence reads TGTGCCAGCAGTCCCGGGACAGGGATCATCTACGAGCAGTACTTC.